A single sample gave rise to the 8 T cell receptor beta chains below, sequenced in a study of blood T cell repertoires in COVID-19. TCRdb's table, derived via immunoSEQ multiplex PCR, lists solely in-frame clones and lacks some. This sample has about 210,000 clones; approximately 80% occur once, and the top ten carry about 10%. The material sequenced was peripheral blood. The receptors shown here come from a woman older than 75 with COVID-19, enrolled during active disease.

CDR3 protein: CASRGHSTQETQYF. DNA for the CDR3: TGTGCCAGCAGGGGCCACTCAACTCAAGAGACCCAGTACTTC. The gene calls are TRBV6-5 and TRBJ2-5; no definite D call. There are 14 residues in the CDR3. Germline V gene lookup returns CDR1 MNHEY and CDR2 SVGAGI. Trimming removed 6 bases from V and 2 bases from J, with 13 bases in between.

V is TRBV9 and J is TRBJ1-2, with D possibly TRBD1 on 5 matching bases. From germline, CDR1 is SGDLS and CDR2 YYNGEE. V was pared by 3 bases and J by 0 bases, with 15 bases between. This CDR3 contains 16 residues. Here the CDR3 reads CASSGAGGGTNYGYTF. The CDR3 nucleotides are TGTGCCAGCAGCGGAGCTGGGGGGGGAACTAACTATGGCTACACCTTC.

The CDR3 nucleotides read TGTGCCAGCTCACCAGTGACAGGGGGAAACACCGGGGAGCTGTTTTTT. Translating gives CASSPVTGGNTGELFF. The chain joins TRBV18 to TRBJ2-2; 9 bases are a match to TRBD1. Germline CDR1 and CDR2: KGHSH and LQKENI. The CDR3 totals 16 residues. After removal of 2 bases from V and 2 bases from J, the junction contained 3 bases not matched to a gene.

This chain links TRBV29-1 with TRBJ1-2; possible D gene TRBD1, 6 bases. This CDR3 region has 12 residues. Germline V gene data show CDR1 as SQVTM and CDR2 as ANQGSEA. V shed 3 bases and J shed 6 bases, with 11 bases lying between them. The DNA of the CDR3 is TGCAGCGTTGAGTGGTCAGGGGATGGCTACACCTTC. Amino acids: CSVEWSGDGYTF. Supplemented by reference TRBV29-1 and TRBJ1-2, the full variable domain reads SAVISQKPSRDICQRGTSLTIQCQVDSQVTMMFWYRQQPGQSLTLIATANQGSEATYESGFVIDKFPISRPNLTFSTLTVSNMSPEDSSIYLCSVEWSGDGYTFGSGTRLTVV.

CDR3 region: CASSGGQGEGQYV. The CDR3 nucleotides read TGCGCCAGCAGTGGAGGACAGGGGGAGGGACAGTACGTC. The chain recombines TRBV10-2 with TRBJ2-7, with 10 bases identical to TRBD1. Germline V gene lookup returns CDR1 WSHSY and CDR2 SAAADI. CDR3 length equals 13 residues. Losses at the gene ends were 4 bases for V and 10 bases for J; bases not matched to a gene: 7.

There are a few counts of this clone. This sequence joins TRBV3-1 (or the pseudogene TRBV3-2) and TRBJ1-5, with D possibly matching TRBD1 (5 bases). The CDR3 runs 14 residues. Germline V gene sequence: CDR1 LGHDT, CDR2 YNNKEL (reference sequence). Trimming cost V 6 bases and J 6 bases, with 15 bases left between them. The CDR3 loop is CASSPAQGGQPQHF. DNA for the CDR3: TGTGCCAGCAGTCCCGCTCAGGGAGGTCAGCCCCAGCATTTT.

The V and J genes are TRBV2 and TRBJ1-4; D is possibly TRBD1 (6 bases). This CDR3 spans 15 amino acids. Germline V lookup: CDR1 SNHLY, CDR2 FYNNEI. V lost 4 bases to trimming and J lost 0 bases, with 9 bases between them. In nucleotides, the CDR3 is TGTGCCAGCAGTGGGCAGGGGCCAACTAATGAAAAACTGTTTTTT. This sequence encodes CASSGQGPTNEKLFF.

This clone was recorded only once. The V gene is TRBV4-2, the J gene TRBJ2-5; D is unresolved. The CDR3 extends over 15 amino acids. V lost 0 bases, J lost 4 bases, and 12 bases lay in between. Germline V gene sequence: CDR1 LGHNA, CDR2 YNFKEQ. The CDR3 nucleotides read TGTGCCAGCAGCCAAGAGGGCGACCTGAGAGAGACCCAGTACTTC. Protein: CASSQEGDLRETQYF.